This T cell receptor (beta chain) is drawn from a study of blood T cells in healthy people across ages. Germline CDR1 is LGHNT and CDR2 is FRNRAP. V was clipped by 5 bases and J by 8 bases; unmatched bases: 13. The CDR3 spans 15 residues. There are a few counts of this clonotype. Alongside a J-beta primer mix, a sample-barcoded 5' primer served in a second PCR lasting about 7 to 12 cycles. TCRdb ran MiXCR on the 5' RACE reads and lists one entry per CDR3 protein. Of about 940,000 distinct CDR3 sequences listed, roughly 43% are singletons. The specimen was blood. This TCR came from a man aged 30 to 39 in good health. The chain combines TRBV12-5 with TRBJ2-3; 7 bases agree with TRBD2. This CDR3 reads CASGPLWGGMSTQYF. Written as DNA, the CDR3 is TGTGCTAGTGGTCCCCTTTGGGGGGGAATGAGTACGCAGTATTTT. The variable domain in full, with the rest retrieved from reference TRBV12-5 and TRBJ2-3, is DARVTQTPRHKVTEMGQEVTMRCQPILGHNTVFWYRQTMMQGLELLAYFRNRAPLDDSGMPKDRFSAEMPDATLATLKIQPSEPRDSAVYFCASGPLWGGMSTQYFGPGTRLTVL.